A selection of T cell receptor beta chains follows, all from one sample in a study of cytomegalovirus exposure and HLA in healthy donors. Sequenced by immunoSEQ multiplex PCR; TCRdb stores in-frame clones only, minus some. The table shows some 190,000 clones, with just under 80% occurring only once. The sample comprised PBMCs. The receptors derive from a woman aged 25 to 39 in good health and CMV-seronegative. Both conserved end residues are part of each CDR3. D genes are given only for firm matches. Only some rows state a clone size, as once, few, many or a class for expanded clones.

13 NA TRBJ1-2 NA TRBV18 CASSPGGNYGYTF TGTGCCAGCTCACCGGGGGGGAACTATGGCTACACCTTC
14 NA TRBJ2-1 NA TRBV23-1 CASSQWGEKNEQFF TGCGCCAGCAGTCAATGGGGCGAGAAGAATGAGCAGTTCTTC
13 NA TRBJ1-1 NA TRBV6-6 CASSRTENTEAFF TGTGCCAGCAGTCGCACTGAGAACACTGAAGCTTTCTTT
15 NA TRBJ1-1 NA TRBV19 CASSIEHRENTEAFF TGTGCCAGTAGTATTGAGCACAGGGAGAACACTGAAGCTTTCTTT
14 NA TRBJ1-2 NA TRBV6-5 CASSYGMASYGYTF TGTGCCAGCAGTTACGGCATGGCAAGCTATGGCTACACCTTC
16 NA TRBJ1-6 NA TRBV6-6 CASSWDTSSYNSPLHF TGTGCCAGCAGTTGGGACACCAGCTCCTATAATTCACCCCTCCACTTT
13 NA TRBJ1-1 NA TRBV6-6 CASSGQRDTEAFF TGTGCCAGCAGTGGACAACGGGACACTGAAGCTTTCTTT
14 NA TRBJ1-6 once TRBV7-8 CASSLGDTNSPLHF TGTGCCAGCAGCTTAGGGGACACTAATTCACCCCTCCACTTT
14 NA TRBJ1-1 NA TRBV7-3 CASSSLPGAAEAFF TGTGCCAGCAGCTCCCTCCCAGGGGCAGCGGAAGCTTTCTTT
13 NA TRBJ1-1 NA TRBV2 CASRWGGDTEAFF TGTGCCAGCAGATGGGGCGGTGACACTGAAGCTTTCTTT
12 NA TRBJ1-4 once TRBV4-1 CASSQDRRRLFF TGCGCCAGCAGCCAAGATCGTCGGAGACTGTTTTTT
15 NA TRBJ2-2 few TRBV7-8 CASSARGWGTGELFF TGTGCCAGCAGCGCACGGGGGTGGGGGACCGGGGAGCTGTTTTTT
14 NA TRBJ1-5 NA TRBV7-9 CASSDPGDDRSQHF TGTGCCAGCAGCGACCCTGGGGACGACAGGTCCCAGCATTTT
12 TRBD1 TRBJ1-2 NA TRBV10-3 CAIGGTGEGYTF TGTGCCATCGGGGGGACAGGGGAGGGCTACACCTTC
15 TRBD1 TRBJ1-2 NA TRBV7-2 CASSPIGTGRYGYTF TGTGCCAGCAGCCCAATTGGGACAGGACGCTATGGCTACACCTTC
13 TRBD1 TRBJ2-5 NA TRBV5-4 CASSIDRGQTQYF TGTGCCAGCAGCATCGACAGGGGGCAGACCCAGTACTTC
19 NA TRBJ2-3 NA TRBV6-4 CASSDSRAPSVGVPGTQYF TGTGCCAGCAGTGACTCGAGGGCCCCGTCGGTGGGCGTCCCTGGTACGCAGTATTTT
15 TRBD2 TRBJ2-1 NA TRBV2 CASTIRLAADNEQFF TGTGCCAGCACCATAAGACTAGCGGCCGACAATGAGCAGTTCTTC
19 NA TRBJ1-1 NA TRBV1 CTSSQAPPCYKSLTGEAFF TGCACCAGCAGCCAAGCCCCCCCCTGTTATAAGTCGCTAACAGGGGAAGCTTTCTTT
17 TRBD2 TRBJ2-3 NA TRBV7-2 CASSLFRTRGTADTQYF TGTGCCAGCAGCTTATTCCGAACGCGGGGGACTGCGGATACGCAGTATTTT
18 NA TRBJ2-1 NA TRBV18 CASSPMGGGQISYNEQFF TGTGCCAGCTCACCAATGGGTGGCGGGCAAATCTCCTACAATGAGCAGTTCTTC
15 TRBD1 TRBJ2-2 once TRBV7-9 CASSPGTGSTGELFF TGTGCCAGCAGCCCAGGGACAGGGAGTACCGGGGAGCTGTTTTTT
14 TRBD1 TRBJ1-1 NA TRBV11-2 CASTRTGLNTEAFF TGTGCCAGCACAAGGACAGGGCTGAACACTGAAGCTTTCTTT
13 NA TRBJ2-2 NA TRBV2 CASAWTGSGELFF TGTGCCAGTGCCTGGACGGGGTCCGGGGAGCTGTTTTTT
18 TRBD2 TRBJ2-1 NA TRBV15 CATSREGTSGGVYNEQFF TGTGCCACCAGCAGGGAGGGGACTAGCGGGGGGGTATACAATGAGCAGTTCTTC
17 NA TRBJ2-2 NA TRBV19 CASSMGALAAYTGELFF TGTGCCAGTAGTATGGGGGCGCTAGCGGCTTACACCGGGGAGCTGTTTTTT
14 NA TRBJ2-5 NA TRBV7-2 CASSYSGTPETQYF TGTGCCAGCAGCTACTCCGGGACTCCGGAGACCCAGTACTTC
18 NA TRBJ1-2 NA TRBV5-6 CASSLEERLAPSNYGYTF TGTGCCAGCAGCTTGGAGGAAAGGTTAGCACCTTCTAACTATGGCTACACCTTC
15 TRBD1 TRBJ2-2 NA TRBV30 CAWLSGTGMTGELFF TGTGCCTGGTTATCCGGGACAGGGATGACCGGGGAGCTGTTTTTT
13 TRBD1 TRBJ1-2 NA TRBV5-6 CASNRDRRHGYTF TGTGCCAGCAACAGGGACAGGAGACATGGCTACACCTTC
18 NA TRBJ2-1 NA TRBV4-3 CASSQDWIGGGYINEQFF TGCGCCAGCAGCCAAGATTGGATTGGGGGGGGCTATATTAATGAGCAGTTCTTC
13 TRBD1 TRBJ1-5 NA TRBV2 CASSEGQRTPGHF TGTGCCAGCAGTGAGGGACAGCGTACTCCGGGGCATTTT
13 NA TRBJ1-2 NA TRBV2 CASSESWSYGYTF TGTGCCAGCAGTGAATCGTGGAGCTATGGCTACACCTTC
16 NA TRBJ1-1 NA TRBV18 CASSPIVPESGTEAFF TGTGCCAGCTCACCAATTGTTCCGGAAAGCGGCACTGAAGCTTTCTTT
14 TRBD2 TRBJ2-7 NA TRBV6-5 CASRPSGGPYEQYF TGTGCCAGCAGACCTAGCGGGGGCCCTTACGAGCAGTACTTC
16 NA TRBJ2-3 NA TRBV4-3 CASSQDQGAGTDTQYF TGCGCCAGCAGCCAAGATCAGGGTGCCGGCACAGATACGCAGTATTTT
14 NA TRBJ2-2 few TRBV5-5 CASSLVLDTGELFF TGTGCCAGCAGCTTGGTCCTAGACACCGGGGAGCTGTTTTTT
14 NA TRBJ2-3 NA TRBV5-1 CASSPDSNTDTQYF TGCGCCAGCAGCCCTGACAGTAACACAGATACGCAGTATTTT
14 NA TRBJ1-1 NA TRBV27 CASSFGGARTEAFF TGTGCCAGCAGTTTCGGGGGGGCGCGAACTGAAGCTTTCTTT
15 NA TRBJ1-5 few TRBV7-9 CASGEGQTSNQPQHF TGTGCCAGCGGCGAAGGACAGACTAGCAATCAGCCCCAGCATTTT
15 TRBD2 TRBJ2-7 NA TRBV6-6 CASSYVRASGGEQYF TGTGCCAGCAGTTACGTGAGGGCTAGCGGGGGCGAGCAGTACTTC
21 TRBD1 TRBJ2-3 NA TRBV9 CASSVGGQGASRRLSTDTQYF TGTGCCAGCAGCGTAGGAGGACAGGGGGCTTCCCGACGCTTAAGCACAGATACGCAGTATTTT
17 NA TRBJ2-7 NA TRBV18 CASSPVGAGTFTYEQYF TGTGCCAGCTCACCGGTAGGAGCCGGGACATTCACCTACGAGCAGTACTTC
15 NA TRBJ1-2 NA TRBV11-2 CASSLDGETQYGYTF TGTGCCAGCAGCTTAGATGGGGAGACCCAATATGGCTACACCTTC
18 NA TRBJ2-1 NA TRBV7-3 CASSSLEPGMGSYNEQFF TGTGCCAGCAGCTCCCTCGAACCGGGGATGGGCTCCTACAATGAGCAGTTCTTC
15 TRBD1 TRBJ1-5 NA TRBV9 CASSVDGQGHQPQHF TGTGCCAGCAGCGTAGACGGACAGGGTCATCAGCCCCAGCATTTT
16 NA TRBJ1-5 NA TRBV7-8 CASSPWTRKSNQPQHF TGTGCCAGCAGCCCTTGGACAAGAAAAAGCAATCAGCCCCAGCATTTT
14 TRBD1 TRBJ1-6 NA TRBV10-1 CASNDGTVKSPLHF TGCGCCAGCAATGATGGGACAGTAAAATCACCCCTCCACTTT
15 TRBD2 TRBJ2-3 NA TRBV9 CASSVKSGGSDTQYF TGTGCCAGCAGCGTAAAGAGCGGGGGTTCAGATACGCAGTATTTT
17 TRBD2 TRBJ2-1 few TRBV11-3 CASSQSPGGGSYNEQFF TGTGCCAGCAGTCAATCCCCGGGGGGGGGCTCCTACAATGAGCAGTTCTTC
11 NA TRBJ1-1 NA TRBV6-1 CASSRGGEAFF TGTGCCAGCAGCAGGGGTGGTGAAGCTTTCTTT
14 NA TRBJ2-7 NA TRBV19 CASSATGSSYEQYF TGTGCCAGTAGTGCCACAGGAAGCTCCTACGAGCAGTACTTC
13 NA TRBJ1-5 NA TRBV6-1 CASTTQGNQPQHF TGTGCCAGCACCACCCAGGGGAATCAGCCCCAGCATTTT
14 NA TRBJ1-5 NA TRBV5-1 CASSLDWGVQPQHF TGCGCCAGCAGCTTGGATTGGGGCGTTCAGCCCCAGCATTTT